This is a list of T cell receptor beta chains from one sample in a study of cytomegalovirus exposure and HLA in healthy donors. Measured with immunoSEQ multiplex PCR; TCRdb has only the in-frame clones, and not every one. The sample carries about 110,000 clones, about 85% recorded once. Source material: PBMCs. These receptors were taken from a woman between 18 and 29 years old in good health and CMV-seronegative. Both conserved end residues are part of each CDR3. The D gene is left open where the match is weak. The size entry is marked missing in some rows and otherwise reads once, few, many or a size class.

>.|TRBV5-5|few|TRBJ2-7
CASSFLRGKTSYEQYF
TGTGCCAGCAGCTTCCTCAGGGGTAAAACCTCCTACGAGCAGTACTTC
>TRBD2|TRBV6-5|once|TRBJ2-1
CASSYTSGPYNEQFF
TGTGCCAGCAGTTACACTAGCGGACCATACAATGAGCAGTTCTTC
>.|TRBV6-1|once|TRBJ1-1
CASSAVMNTEAFF
TGTGCCAGCAGTGCAGTGATGAACACTGAAGCTTTCTTT
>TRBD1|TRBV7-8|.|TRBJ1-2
CASSLRDRDGYTF
TGTGCCAGCAGCTTACGGGACAGGGACGGCTACACCTTC
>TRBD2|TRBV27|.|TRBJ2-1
CASSSAGGPKYNEQFF
TGTGCCAGCAGTTCAGCGGGGGGGCCGAAGTACAATGAGCAGTTCTTC
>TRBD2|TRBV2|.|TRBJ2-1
CASSDGLAGGEQFF
TGTGCCAGCAGTGATGGACTAGCGGGGGGCGAGCAGTTCTTC
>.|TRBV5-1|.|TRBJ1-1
CASSLEEWVITEAFF
TGCGCCAGCAGCTTGGAGGAGTGGGTCATAACTGAAGCTTTCTTT
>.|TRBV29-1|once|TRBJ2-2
CSVGAANTGELFF
TGCAGCGTTGGAGCCGCGAACACCGGGGAGCTGTTTTTT
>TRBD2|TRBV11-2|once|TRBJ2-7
CASSLVARQRGSTYEQYF
TGTGCCAGCAGCTTAGTTGCCCGCCAGCGGGGTTCAACCTACGAGCAGTACTTC
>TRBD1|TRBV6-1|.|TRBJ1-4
CASSDRGQTSSTNEKLFF
TGTGCCAGCAGTGACAGGGGACAGACTTCTTCAACTAATGAAAAACTGTTTTTT
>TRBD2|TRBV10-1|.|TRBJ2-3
CASSESNSGGGDTQYF
TGCGCCAGCAGTGAGTCGAACAGCGGGGGAGGAGATACGCAGTATTTT
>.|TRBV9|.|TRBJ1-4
CASSVDGGAVGKLFF
TGTGCCAGCAGCGTAGATGGAGGGGCGGTCGGAAAACTGTTTTTT
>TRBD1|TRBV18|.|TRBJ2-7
CASSPPTGTGSYEQYF
TGTGCCAGCTCACCACCGACTGGGACAGGCTCCTACGAGCAGTACTTC
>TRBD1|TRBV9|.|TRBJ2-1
CASSAQSRDRGNEQFF
TGTGCCAGCAGCGCTCAGTCCCGGGACAGGGGGAATGAGCAGTTCTTC
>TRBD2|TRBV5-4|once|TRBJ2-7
CASSPTILAGEPNEQYF
TGTGCCAGCAGCCCTACAATACTAGCGGGGGAACCTAACGAGCAGTACTTC
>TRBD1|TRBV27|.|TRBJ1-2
CASSLYGTGVDGYTF
TGTGCCAGCAGTTTATACGGGACAGGGGTGGATGGCTACACCTTC
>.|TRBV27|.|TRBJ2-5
CASSYAETQYF
TGTGCCAGCAGTTATGCGGAGACCCAGTACTTC
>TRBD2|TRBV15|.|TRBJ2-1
CATSIERGAYNEQFF
TGTGCCACCAGCATCGAGCGGGGGGCATACAATGAGCAGTTCTTC
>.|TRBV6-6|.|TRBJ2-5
CASSYSIASGETQYF
TGTGCCAGCAGTTACTCGATAGCGTCTGGGGAGACCCAGTACTTC
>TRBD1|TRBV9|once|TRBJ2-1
CASSARQGAGNEQFF
TGTGCCAGCAGCGCACGACAGGGTGCGGGCAATGAGCAGTTCTTC
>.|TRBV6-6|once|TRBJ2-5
CASSARGREETQYF
TGTGCCAGCAGTGCCCGGGGGAGAGAAGAGACCCAGTACTTC
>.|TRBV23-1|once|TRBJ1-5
CASSQVGRVYQPQHF
TGCGCCAGCAGTCAAGTTGGCAGGGTATATCAGCCCCAGCATTTT
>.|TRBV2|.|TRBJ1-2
CASSERAASYGYTF
TGTGCCAGCAGTGAAAGAGCGGCCTCCTATGGCTACACCTTC
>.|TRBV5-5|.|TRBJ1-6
CASSLGAGSPLHF
TGTGCCAGCAGCTTGGGGGCGGGTTCACCCCTCCACTTT
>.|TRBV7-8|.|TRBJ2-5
CASSSWTAQETQYF
TGTGCCAGCAGCTCATGGACAGCTCAAGAGACCCAGTACTTC